Below are 20 T cell receptor beta chains sequenced from a single sample in a study of vaccination and CD4 T cells after COVID-19. For these receptors, no antigen is known. Sequencing of DNA taken from cultured CD4+ T cells relied on the Oncomine TCR Beta short-read assay. TCRdb analysed the PCR reads with MiXCR anew, one entry per CDR3 protein. The sample carries around 13,000 distinct CDR3 sequences, about 21% recorded once. The treatment here: roughly 11-day PBMC culture with coronavirus spike peptide pools or control peptides (ViraFEST assay). Input material: cultured CD4+ T cells from blood. These receptors were taken from a human donor with COVID-19.

In regard to this clonotype: A much bigger clone sits one base away, suggesting this may be a read error. CDR3 in DNA: TGTACCAGCAGTGTTGACGGTTATAGCAATCAGCCCCAGCATTTT. This encodes CTSSVDGYSNQPQHF. This chain links TRBV2 with TRBJ1-5; D is unclear. This CDR3 region has 15 residues. CDR1 and CDR2 from the germline V gene are SNHLY and FYNNEI.

The J gene is TRBJ1-6, the V gene TRBV5-1; no clear D gene. Germline V gives CDR1 SGHRS, CDR2 YFSETQ. V was cut by 0 bases and J by 6 bases, with 13 bases left in between. The CDR3 length is 16 residues. The CDR3 sequence: CASSLEPAGLNSPLHF. CDR3 sequence (DNA): TGCGCCAGCAGCTTGGAACCCGCAGGACTTAATTCACCCCTCCACTTT.

This clonotype has a handful of counts. The chain carries TRBV11-3 and TRBJ2-3; possibly TRBD1 for D (6 bases). Looked up from germline, CDR1 is SGHNT and CDR2 is YENEEA. CDR3 length equals 15 residues. Trimming removed 5 bases from V and 3 bases from J, with 15 bases in between. In DNA, the CDR3 is TGTGCCAGCAGCCCAGGTGGGGGCCCAACAGATACGCAGTATTTT. This codes for CASSPGGGPTDTQYF.

The rearrangement links TRBV5-4 to TRBJ2-3, with D tentatively TRBD2 (5 bases). This CDR3 has 14 residues. The germline V gene encodes CDR1 SGHNT and CDR2 YYREEE (reference sequence). Trimming shortened V by 4 bases and J by 3 bases, and 12 bases separated the two germline ends. As DNA, the CDR3 is TGTGCCAGCAGCGCGGACTCTATGACAGATACGCAGTATTTT. It yields the protein CASSADSMTDTQYF.

The chain recombines TRBV11-2 with TRBJ2-5; D is possibly TRBD1 or TRBD2 (5 bases each). Looked up from germline, CDR1 is SGHAT and CDR2 is FQNNGV. V lost 5 bases and J 5 bases, leaving 15 bases between the germline ends. This CDR3 is built from 14 residues. This CDR3 is CASSPGPLGETQYF. The CDR3 nucleotides read TGTGCCAGCAGCCCGGGACCCCTGGGGGAGACCCAGTACTTC.

A few counts support this clonotype. This chain links TRBV30 with TRBJ1-2, with D possibly being TRBD1 (5 bases). Germline assignment: CDR1 GTSNPN and CDR2 SVGIG (reference sequence). The CDR3 contains 14 residues. V was pared by 4 bases and J by 1 base, with 13 bases between. Written as DNA, the CDR3 is TGTGCCTGGACCGCCCTGGGGGGTAACTATGGCTACACCTTC. This encodes CAWTALGGNYGYTF.

This chain links TRBV6-1 with TRBJ2-5; 8 bases line up with TRBD1. This CDR3 is built from 14 residues. V was clipped by 6 bases and J by 2 bases; unmatched bases: 5. CDR1 is MNHNS, CDR2 SASEGT, per germline. The CDR3, as DNA: TGTGCCAGCAGGTGGACAGGGAAGCAAGAGACCCAGTACTTC. This codes for CASRWTGKQETQYF.

This clonotype occurred a few times. The chain carries TRBV29-1 and TRBJ1-2, with D unclear. Germline lookup yields CDR1 SQVTM and CDR2 ANQGSEA. CDR3 length: 12 residues. V shed 3 bases and J shed 5 bases, with 10 bases lying between them. CDR3 protein: CSVDSTEYGYTF. For the CDR3, the DNA is TGCAGCGTTGACTCGACCGAGTATGGCTACACCTTC.

This clonotype appeared a few times. The rearrangement links TRBV6-2 or TRBV6-3 to TRBJ1-1, with a weak D call TRBD1 (6 bases). This CDR3 has 15 residues. V lost 6 bases and J 0 bases, leaving 14 bases between the germline ends. CDR1 MNHEY and CDR2 SVGEGT come from the germline V gene. DNA for the CDR3: TGTGCCAGCAGGCTAGGACAGCCTATGAACACTGAAGCTTTCTTT. Protein: CASRLGQPMNTEAFF.

This rearrangement joins TRBV4-1 to TRBJ1-5; a possible D gene is TRBD1 (5 bases). The CDR3 has 16 amino acids. Germline CDR1 MGHRA, CDR2 YSYEKL. V lost 4 bases and J lost 3, with 16 bases in between. The CDR3 bases are TGCGCCAGCAGCCGAGACGTGGGGACCCCCAATCAGCCCCAGCATTTT. Its protein is CASSRDVGTPNQPQHF.

This clonotype was observed a few times. The chain has TRBV7-8 and TRBJ2-2; 8 positions agree with TRBD2. CDR1 and CDR2 from the germline V gene are SGHVS and FQNEAQ. V shed 3 bases, J shed 6 bases, and the junction held 6 bases outside the gene matches. CDR3 length equals 15 residues. The CDR3 spells CASSLGAGVPGELFF. The DNA for the CDR3 is TGTGCCAGCAGCTTGGGAGCGGGGGTTCCCGGGGAGCTGTTTTTT.

The V and J genes are TRBV5-1 and TRBJ2-4; TRBD2 aligns across 10 bases. The CDR3 consists of 16 residues. The V segment lost 0 bases and the J segment 8 bases; nucleotides outside the gene matches: 8. Germline lookup yields CDR1 SGHRS and CDR2 YFSETQ. CDR3 in DNA: TGCGCCAGCAGCTTGGAGCCTAGCGGGGGTATGGACATTCAGTACTTC. Translation: CASSLEPSGGMDIQYF.

This clonotype was counted only a few times. The chain carries TRBV10-3 and TRBJ2-2, with 12 positions matching TRBD1. CDR3 size: 15 residues. V gave up 6 bases and J gave up 2 bases; unmatched junction bases: 1. Germline assignment: CDR1 ENHRY and CDR2 SYGVKD. The CDR3 here is CAIRGTGGNTGELFF. CDR3 nucleotides: TGTGCCATCAGGGGGACAGGGGGCAACACCGGGGAGCTGTTTTTT.

This clonotype was seen more than once but under ten times. The V call is TRBV5-1, the J call TRBJ1-6; D is unclear. The CDR3 runs to 15 residues. Per the germline V gene, CDR1 is SGHRS and CDR2 is YFSETQ. V lost 4 bases, J lost 7 bases, and 15 bases lay in between. CDR3 nucleotide sequence: TGCGCCAGCAGCCCCGACGGACGGGGAAATTCACCCCTCCACTTT. It specifies CASSPDGRGNSPLHF.

This chain links TRBV2 with TRBJ2-7; 7 positions match TRBD1. The CDR3 has 15 residues. Germline CDR1 is SNHLY and CDR2 is FYNNEI. The ends lost 5 bases at V and 2 bases at J; junction bases unmatched: 9. Written as DNA, the CDR3 is TGTGCCAGCAGTAAGAGCAACAGGGGAGCCTACGAGCAGTACTTC. Its protein is CASSKSNRGAYEQYF. The whole variable domain, remainder taken from reference TRBV2 and TRBJ2-7, is EPEVTQTPSHQVTQMGQEVILRCVPISNHLYFYWYRQILGQKVEFLVSFYNNEISEKSEIFDDQFSVERPDGSNFTLKIRSTKLEDSAMYFCASSKSNRGAYEQYFGPGTRLTVT.

The chain combines TRBV5-3 with TRBJ1-5, with a possible D match to TRBD1 (5 bases). TRBV5-3 is placed among ORFs of uncertain function. V was trimmed by 3 bases and J by 4 bases, leaving 8 bases between them. CDR3 length equals 13 residues. The CDR3 loop reads CARSWGGNQPQHF. As DNA, the CDR3 is TGTGCCAGAAGCTGGGGGGGGAATCAGCCCCAGCATTTT.

This clonotype was detected a few times. The V call is TRBV2, the J call TRBJ2-2, with D hard to call. V shed 4 bases and J shed 5 bases, with 14 bases lying between them. Germline assignment: CDR1 SNHLY and CDR2 FYNNEI. The CDR3 sequence is 15 residues long. The CDR3 DNA reads TGTGCCAGCAGTGGGACGACTCACGGGACCGGGGAGCTGTTTTTT. It is translated as CASSGTTHGTGELFF.

This chain links TRBV5-1 with TRBJ1-1; D uncertain. This CDR3 is 12 amino acids long. Trimming took off 4 bases at V and 10 bases at J, with 14 bases between the two ends. In germline, CDR1 is SGHRS, CDR2 YFSETQ. In DNA, the CDR3 is TGCGCCAGCAGCCCCGACCCCACCCGAGCTTTCTTT. Its protein is CASSPDPTRAFF.

This clonotype has just a few counts. The rearrangement joins TRBV9 to TRBJ2-1; 12 bases align to TRBD2. This CDR3 comprises 17 residues. The germline V gene has CDR1 SGDLS and CDR2 YYNGEE. The ends lost 0 bases at V and 10 bases at J; junction bases unmatched: 11. CDR3 nucleotides: TGTGCCAGCAGCGTAGCCTCTAGCGGGGGGGCCGTAGGCGAGCAGTTCTTC. It codes for CASSVASSGGAVGEQFF.

This CDR3 reads CAWSHGVPYEQYF. The CDR3 coding sequence is TGTGCCTGGAGTCATGGGGTTCCCTACGAGCAGTACTTC. The chain employs TRBV30 and TRBJ2-7, with D hard to call. The germline V gene has CDR1 GTSNPN and CDR2 SVGIG (reference sequence). This CDR3 comprises 13 residues. V shed 2 bases and J shed 2 bases, with 10 bases lying between them.